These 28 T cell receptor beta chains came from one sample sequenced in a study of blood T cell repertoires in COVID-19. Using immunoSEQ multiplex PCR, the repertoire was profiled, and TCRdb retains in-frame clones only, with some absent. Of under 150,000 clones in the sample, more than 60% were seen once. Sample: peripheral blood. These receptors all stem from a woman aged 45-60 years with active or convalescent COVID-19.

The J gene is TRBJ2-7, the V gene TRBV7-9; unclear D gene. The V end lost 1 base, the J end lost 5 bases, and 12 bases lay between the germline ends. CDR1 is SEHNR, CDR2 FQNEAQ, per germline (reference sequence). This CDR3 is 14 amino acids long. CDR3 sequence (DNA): TGTGCCAGCAGCTTAGAATCAGGTTTCGACGAGCAGTACTTC. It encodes CASSLESGFDEQYF.

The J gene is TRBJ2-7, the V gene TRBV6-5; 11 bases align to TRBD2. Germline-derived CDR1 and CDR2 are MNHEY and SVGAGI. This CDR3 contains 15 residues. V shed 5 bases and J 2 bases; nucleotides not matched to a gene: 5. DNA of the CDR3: TGTGCCAGCAGTACCGGGACTAGCGGAACCTACGAGCAGTACTTC. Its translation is CASSTGTSGTYEQYF.

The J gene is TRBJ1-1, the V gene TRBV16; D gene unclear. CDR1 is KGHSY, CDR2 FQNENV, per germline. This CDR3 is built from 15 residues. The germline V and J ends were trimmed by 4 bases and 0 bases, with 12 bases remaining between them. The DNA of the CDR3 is TGTGCCAGCAGCCCAGGAGGAAATTTGAACACTGAAGCTTTCTTT. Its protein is CASSPGGNLNTEAFF.

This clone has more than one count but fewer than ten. The CDR3: CASSEALQRLGTDTQYF. The CDR3 DNA follows: TGTGCCAGCAGTGAAGCGCTTCAGCGGTTAGGCACAGATACGCAGTATTTT. This sequence joins TRBV2 and TRBJ2-3; a weak D match, TRBD2 (5 bases). Germline loops: CDR1 SNHLY, CDR2 FYNNEI. There are 17 residues in the CDR3. V lost 0 bases, J lost 1 base, and 14 bases lay in between.

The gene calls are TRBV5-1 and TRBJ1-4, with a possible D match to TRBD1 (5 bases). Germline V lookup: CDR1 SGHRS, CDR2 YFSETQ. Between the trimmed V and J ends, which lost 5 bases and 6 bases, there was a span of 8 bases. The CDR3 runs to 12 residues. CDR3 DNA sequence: TGCGCCAGCAGGGGGCCCGATGAAAAACTGTTTTTT. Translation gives CASRGPDEKLFF.

The chain's CDR3 is CASSVQVQETQYF. The CDR3 bases are TGTGCCAGCAGCGTCCAGGTCCAAGAGACCCAGTACTTC. The rearrangement links TRBV9 to TRBJ2-5, with unresolved D. Between the trimmed V and J ends, which lost 2 bases and 1 base, there was a span of 6 bases. The germline V gene encodes CDR1 SGDLS and CDR2 YYNGEE. The CDR3 is 13 amino acids.

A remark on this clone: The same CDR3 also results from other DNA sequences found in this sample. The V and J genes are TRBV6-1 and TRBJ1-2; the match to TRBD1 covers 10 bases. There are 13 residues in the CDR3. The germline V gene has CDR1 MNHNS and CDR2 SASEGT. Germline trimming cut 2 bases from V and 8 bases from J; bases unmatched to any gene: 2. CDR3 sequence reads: CASSERDRGGYTF. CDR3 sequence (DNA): TGTGCCAGCAGTGAAAGGGACAGGGGAGGCTACACCTTC.

The CDR3 loop is CASSPDRRLRVGGYTF. In DNA form, the CDR3 reads TGTGCCAGCAGTCCGGACAGGAGGCTACGTGTAGGTGGCTACACCTTC. The V gene is TRBV3-1 (or the pseudogene TRBV3-2), the J gene TRBJ1-2, with 7 bases identical to TRBD1. Germline-derived CDR1 and CDR2 are LGHDT and YNNKEL (reference sequence). Trimming took 6 bases from V and 7 from J; bases not matched to a gene: 17. The CDR3 extends over 16 amino acids.

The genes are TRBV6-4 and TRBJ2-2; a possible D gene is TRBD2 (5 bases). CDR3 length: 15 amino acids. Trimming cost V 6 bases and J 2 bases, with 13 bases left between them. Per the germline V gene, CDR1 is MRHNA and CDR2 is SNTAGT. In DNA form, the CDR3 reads TGTGCCAGCAGCCCGGACTCACTTAACACCGGGGAGCTGTTTTTT. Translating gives CASSPDSLNTGELFF.

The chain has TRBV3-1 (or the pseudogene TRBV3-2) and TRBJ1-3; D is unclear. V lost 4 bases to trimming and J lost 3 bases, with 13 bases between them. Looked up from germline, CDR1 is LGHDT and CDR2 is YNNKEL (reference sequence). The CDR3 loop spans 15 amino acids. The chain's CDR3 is CASSPREAYGNTIYF. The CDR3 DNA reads TGTGCCAGCAGCCCCCGGGAAGCTTATGGAAACACCATATATTTT.

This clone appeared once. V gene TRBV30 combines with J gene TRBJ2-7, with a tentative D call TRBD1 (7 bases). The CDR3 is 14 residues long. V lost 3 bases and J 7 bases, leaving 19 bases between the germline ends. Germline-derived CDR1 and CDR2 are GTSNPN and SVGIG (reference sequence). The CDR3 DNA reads TGTGCCTGGAGCACTCAGGGGGGATGGGGAGAGCAGTACTTC. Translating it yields CAWSTQGGWGEQYF.

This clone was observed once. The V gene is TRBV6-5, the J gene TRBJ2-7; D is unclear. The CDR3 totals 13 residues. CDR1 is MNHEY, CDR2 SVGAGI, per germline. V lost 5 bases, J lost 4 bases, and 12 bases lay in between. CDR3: CASSPLTLYEQYF. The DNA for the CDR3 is TGTGCCAGCAGTCCACTAACCCTATACGAGCAGTACTTC.

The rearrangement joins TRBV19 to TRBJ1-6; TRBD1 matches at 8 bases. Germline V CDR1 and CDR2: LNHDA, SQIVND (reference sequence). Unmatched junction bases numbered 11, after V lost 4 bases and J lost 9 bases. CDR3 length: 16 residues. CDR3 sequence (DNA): TGTGCCAGTAGTACGACAGTCAGGGGGCGAGGTTCACCCCTCCACTTT. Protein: CASSTTVRGRGSPLHF.

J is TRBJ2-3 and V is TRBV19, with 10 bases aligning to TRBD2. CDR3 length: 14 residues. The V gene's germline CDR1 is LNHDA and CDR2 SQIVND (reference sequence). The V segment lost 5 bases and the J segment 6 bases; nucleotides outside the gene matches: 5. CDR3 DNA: TGTGCCAGTAGTTTAGCGGGAGGAGGGGATACGCAGTATTTT. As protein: CASSLAGGGDTQYF.

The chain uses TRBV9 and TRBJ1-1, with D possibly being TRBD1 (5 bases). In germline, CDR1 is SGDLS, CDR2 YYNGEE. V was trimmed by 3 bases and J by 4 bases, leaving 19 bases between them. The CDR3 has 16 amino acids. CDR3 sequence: CASSADGGTGGTEAFF. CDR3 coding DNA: TGTGCCAGCAGCGCCGACGGGGGGACCGGGGGCACTGAAGCTTTCTTT.

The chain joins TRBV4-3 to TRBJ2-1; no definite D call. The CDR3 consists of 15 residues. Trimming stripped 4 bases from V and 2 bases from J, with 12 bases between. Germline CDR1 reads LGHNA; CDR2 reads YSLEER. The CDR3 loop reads CASSPTVSPYNEQFF. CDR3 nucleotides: TGCGCCAGCAGCCCTACCGTGTCCCCCTACAATGAGCAGTTCTTC.

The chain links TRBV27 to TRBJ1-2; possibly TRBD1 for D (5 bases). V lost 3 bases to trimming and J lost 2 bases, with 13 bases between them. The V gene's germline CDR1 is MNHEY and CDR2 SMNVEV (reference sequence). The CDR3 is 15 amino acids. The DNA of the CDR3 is TGTGCCAGCAGTTTCCACGACAGTATCAACTATGGCTACACCTTC. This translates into CASSFHDSINYGYTF.

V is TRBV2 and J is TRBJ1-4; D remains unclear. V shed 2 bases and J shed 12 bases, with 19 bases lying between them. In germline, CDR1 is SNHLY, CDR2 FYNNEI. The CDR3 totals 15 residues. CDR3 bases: TGTGCCAGCAGTGAACGGGGAGACGGCACTGGGGAACTGTTTTTT. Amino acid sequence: CASSERGDGTGELFF.

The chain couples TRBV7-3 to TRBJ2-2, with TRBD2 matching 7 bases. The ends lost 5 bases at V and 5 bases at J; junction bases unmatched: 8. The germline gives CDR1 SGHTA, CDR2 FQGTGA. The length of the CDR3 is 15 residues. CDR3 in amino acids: CASSPVGGGTGELFF. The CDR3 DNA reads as TGTGCCAGCAGCCCCGTTGGGGGAGGGACCGGGGAGCTGTTTTTT. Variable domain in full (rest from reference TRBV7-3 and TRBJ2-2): GAGVSQTPSNKVTEKGKYVELRCDPISGHTALYWYRQSLGQGPEFLIYFQGTGAADDSGLPNDRFFAVRPEGSVSTLKIQRTERGDSAVYLCASSPVGGGTGELFFGEGSRLTVL.

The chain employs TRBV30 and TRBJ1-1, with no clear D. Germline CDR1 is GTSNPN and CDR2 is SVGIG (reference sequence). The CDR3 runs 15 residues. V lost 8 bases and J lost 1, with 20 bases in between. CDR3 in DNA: TGTGCCCTAAACGAGGGTGGTCTCGGGAACACTGAAGCTTTCTTT. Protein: CALNEGGLGNTEAFF.

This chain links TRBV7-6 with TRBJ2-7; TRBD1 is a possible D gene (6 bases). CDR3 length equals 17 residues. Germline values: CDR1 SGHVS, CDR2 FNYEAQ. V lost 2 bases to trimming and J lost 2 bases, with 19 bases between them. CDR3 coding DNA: TGTGCCAGCAGCTTATCAGGGACAAATACCTTACCCTACGAGCAGTACTTC. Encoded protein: CASSLSGTNTLPYEQYF.

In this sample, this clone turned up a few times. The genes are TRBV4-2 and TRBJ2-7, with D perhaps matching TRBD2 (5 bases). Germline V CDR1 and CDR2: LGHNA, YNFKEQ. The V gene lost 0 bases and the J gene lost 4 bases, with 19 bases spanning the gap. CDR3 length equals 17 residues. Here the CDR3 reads CASSQDLRSGASYEQYF. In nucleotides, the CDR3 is TGTGCCAGCAGCCAAGATTTAAGGAGCGGCGCCTCGTACGAGCAGTACTTC.

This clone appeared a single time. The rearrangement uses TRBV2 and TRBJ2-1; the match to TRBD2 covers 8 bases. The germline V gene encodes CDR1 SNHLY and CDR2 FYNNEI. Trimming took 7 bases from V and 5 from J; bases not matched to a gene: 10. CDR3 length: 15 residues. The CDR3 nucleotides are TGTGCCAGCATTTTAGCGGGAAGGTCGCACAATGAGCAGTTCTTC. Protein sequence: CASILAGRSHNEQFF.

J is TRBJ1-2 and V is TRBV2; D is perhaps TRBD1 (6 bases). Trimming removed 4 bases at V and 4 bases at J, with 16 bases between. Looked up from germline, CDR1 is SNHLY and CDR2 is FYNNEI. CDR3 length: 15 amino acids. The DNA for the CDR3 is TGTGCCAGCAGTGGGGGGCCACCTGACCCCTATGGCTACACCTTC. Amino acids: CASSGGPPDPYGYTF.

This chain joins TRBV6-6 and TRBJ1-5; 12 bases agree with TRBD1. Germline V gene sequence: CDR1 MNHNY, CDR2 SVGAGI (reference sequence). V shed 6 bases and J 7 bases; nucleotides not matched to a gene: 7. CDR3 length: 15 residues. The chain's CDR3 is CASSRGGTGGQPQHF. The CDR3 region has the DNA TGTGCCAGCAGCCGAGGCGGGACAGGGGGCCAGCCCCAGCATTTT.

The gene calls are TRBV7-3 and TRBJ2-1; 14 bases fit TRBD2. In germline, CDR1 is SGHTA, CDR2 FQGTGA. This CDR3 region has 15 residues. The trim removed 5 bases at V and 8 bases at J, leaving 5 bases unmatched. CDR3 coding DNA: TGTGCCAGCAGCCCCGGACTAGCGGGGGGCGATGAGCAGTTCTTC. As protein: CASSPGLAGGDEQFF.

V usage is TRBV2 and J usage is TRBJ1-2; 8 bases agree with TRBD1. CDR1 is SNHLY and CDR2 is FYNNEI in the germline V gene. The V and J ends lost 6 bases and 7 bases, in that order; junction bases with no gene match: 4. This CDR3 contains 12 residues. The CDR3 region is CASRPDRGGYTF. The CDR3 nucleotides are TGTGCCAGCAGACCCGACAGGGGTGGCTACACCTTC. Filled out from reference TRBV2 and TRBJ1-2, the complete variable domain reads EPEVTQTPSHQVTQMGQEVILRCVPISNHLYFYWYRQILGQKVEFLVSFYNNEISEKSEIFDDQFSVERPDGSNFTLKIRSTKLEDSAMYFCASRPDRGGYTFGSGTRLTVV.

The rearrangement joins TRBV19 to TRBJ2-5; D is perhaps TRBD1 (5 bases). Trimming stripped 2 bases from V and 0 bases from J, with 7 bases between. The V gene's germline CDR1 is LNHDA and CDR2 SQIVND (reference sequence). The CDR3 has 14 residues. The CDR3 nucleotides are TGTGCCAGTAGTATAATAGGGGACCAAGAGACCCAGTACTTC. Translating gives CASSIIGDQETQYF.